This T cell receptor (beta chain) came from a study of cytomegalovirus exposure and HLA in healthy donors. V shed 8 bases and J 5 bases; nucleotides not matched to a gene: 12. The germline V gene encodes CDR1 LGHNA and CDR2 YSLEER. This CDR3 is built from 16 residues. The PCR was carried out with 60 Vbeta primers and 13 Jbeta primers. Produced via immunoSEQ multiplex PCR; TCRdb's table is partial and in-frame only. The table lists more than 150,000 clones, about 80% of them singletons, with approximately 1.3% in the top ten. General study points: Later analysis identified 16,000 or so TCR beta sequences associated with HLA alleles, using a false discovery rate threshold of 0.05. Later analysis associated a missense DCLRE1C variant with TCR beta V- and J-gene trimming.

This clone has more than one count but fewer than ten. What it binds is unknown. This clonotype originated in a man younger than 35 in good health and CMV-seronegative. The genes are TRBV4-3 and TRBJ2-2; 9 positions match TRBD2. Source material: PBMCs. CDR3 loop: CASGGLSGSVTGELFF. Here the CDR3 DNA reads TGCGCCAGCGGGGGTCTTAGCGGGAGCGTTACCGGGGAGCTGTTTTTT.